The source of this TCR beta chain is a study of radiotherapy plus CTLA-4 blockade in lung cancer. The wider study: Objective responses were observed in about 17% of patients, and disease control was achieved by approximately 32%.

CTLA-4 blockade with ipilimumab, together with focal radiation, was given to patients with chemo-refractory metastatic non-small-cell lung cancer. Study-wide findings and caveats: According to reports, early shifts in blood T cell clones, alongside interferon-beta, forecast response most accurately. Tumor-derived TCR clones expanded in blood after radiotherapy plus ipilimumab.

The repertoire was sequenced with immunoSEQ multiplex PCR; TCRdb's copy has only in-frame clones and lacks some. The table has about 51,000 clones, 70% to 80% seen once. The CDR3 extends over 13 amino acids. V lost 4 bases and J 3 bases, leaving 12 bases between the germline ends. Germline V gene data show CDR1 as GTSNPN and CDR2 as SVGIG (reference sequence). In the case of this clone: Its specificity is not known.

This sequence originates from a human donor with non-small cell lung cancer who had a complete response to radiotherapy plus ipilimumab. This chain uses TRBV30 with TRBJ1-1; perhaps TRBD1 as D (5 bases). The material was peripheral blood, obtained from a patient treated with radiotherapy plus ipilimumab. The CDR3 nucleotides read TGTGCCTGGAAACCGGGGGACGACACTGAAGCTTTCTTT. This codes for CAWKPGDDTEAFF.